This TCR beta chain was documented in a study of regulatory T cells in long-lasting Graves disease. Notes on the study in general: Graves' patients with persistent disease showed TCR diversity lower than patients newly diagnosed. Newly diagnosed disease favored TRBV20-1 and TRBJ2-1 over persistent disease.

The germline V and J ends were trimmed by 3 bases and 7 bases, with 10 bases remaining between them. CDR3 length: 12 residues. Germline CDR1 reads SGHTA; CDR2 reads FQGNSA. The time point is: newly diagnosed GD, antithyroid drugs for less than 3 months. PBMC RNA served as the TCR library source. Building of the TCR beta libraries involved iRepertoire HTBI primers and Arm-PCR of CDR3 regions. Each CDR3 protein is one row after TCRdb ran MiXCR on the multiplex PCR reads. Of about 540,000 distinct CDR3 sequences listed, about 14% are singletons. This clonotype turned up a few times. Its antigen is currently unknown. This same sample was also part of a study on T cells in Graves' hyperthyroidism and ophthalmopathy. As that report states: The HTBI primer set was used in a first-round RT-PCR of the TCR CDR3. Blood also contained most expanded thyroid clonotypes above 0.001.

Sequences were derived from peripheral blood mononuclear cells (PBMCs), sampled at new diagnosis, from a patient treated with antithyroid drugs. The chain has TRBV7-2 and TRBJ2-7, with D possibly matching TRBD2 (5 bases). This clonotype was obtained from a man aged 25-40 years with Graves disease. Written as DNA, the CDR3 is TGTGCCAGCAGCTTTCCTGGGGAGGAGCAGTACTTC. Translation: CASSFPGEEQYF.